This TCR beta chain came from a study of shared clonotypes between healthy human individuals. General observations from the study: Investigators collected only blood, and repertoires in tissues likely differ.

Of note for this clone: Its antigen is unidentified.

The germline V gene encodes CDR1 SNHLY and CDR2 FYNNEI. This CDR3 is built from 14 residues. V lost 2 bases and J 2 bases, leaving 9 bases between the germline ends. Clones were read by immunoSEQ multiplex PCR, and TCRdb kept only the in-frame ones, dropping some. The table has approximately 1,000,000 clones, approximately 80% seen once. This clonotype was sampled from a man aged 18-30 years in good health. Some clones in this sample may be carry-over from other donors' samples. The sequenced material came from memory CD4+ T cells from PBMCs. Noted subset: CD45RA-negative fraction. The chain combines TRBV2 with TRBJ1-2; D not resolved. Written as DNA, the CDR3 is TGTGCCAGCAGTGAACCCAGTGTGAACTATGGCTACACCTTC. Encoded protein: CASSEPSVNYGYTF.